This TCR beta chain is from a study of siplizumab effects on memory and regulatory T cells. The length of the CDR3 is 15 residues. Germline CDR1 reads SGHVS; CDR2 reads FNYEAQ. Trimming cost V 6 bases and J 3 bases; bases outside gene matches: 4. The assay was immunoSEQ multiplex PCR, and TCRdb's table has in-frame clones only and misses some. This sample has roughly 100,000 clones, with roughly 93% found just once. The clonotype comes from a human donor in good health. The V and J genes are TRBV7-6 and TRBJ2-6; TRBD2 matches 8 bases. The specimen was CD8+ T cells sorted from blood. CDR3 in DNA: TGTGCCAGCAGTCAAGCGGGGGTTGGGGCCAACGTCCTGACTTTC. Protein product: CASSQAGVGANVLTF.